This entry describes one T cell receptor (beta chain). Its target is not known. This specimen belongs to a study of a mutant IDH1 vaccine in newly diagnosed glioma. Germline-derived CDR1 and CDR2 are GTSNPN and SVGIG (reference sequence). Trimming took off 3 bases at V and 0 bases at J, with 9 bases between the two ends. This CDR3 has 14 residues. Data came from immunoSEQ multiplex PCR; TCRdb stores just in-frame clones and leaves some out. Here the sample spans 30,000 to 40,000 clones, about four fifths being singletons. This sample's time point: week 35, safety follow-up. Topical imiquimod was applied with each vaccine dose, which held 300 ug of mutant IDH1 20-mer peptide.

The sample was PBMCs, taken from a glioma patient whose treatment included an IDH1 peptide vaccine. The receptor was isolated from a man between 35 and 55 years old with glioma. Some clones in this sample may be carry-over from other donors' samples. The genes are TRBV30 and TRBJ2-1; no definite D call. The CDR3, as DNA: TGTGCCTGGAGGGCAGGAAACTCCTACAATGAGCAGTTCTTC. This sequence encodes CAWRAGNSYNEQFF.